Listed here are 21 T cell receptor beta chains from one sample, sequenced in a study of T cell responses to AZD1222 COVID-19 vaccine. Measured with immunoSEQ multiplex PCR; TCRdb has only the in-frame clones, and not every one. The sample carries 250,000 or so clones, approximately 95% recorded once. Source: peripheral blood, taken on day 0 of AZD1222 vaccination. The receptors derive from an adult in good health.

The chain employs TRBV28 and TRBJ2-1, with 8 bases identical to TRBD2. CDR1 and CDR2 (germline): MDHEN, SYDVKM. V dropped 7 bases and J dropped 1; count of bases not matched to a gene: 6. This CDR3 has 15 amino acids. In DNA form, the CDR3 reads TGTGCCAGCACCGCCGGGGGGGGGTCCTACAATGAGCAGTTCTTC. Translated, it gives CASTAGGGSYNEQFF.

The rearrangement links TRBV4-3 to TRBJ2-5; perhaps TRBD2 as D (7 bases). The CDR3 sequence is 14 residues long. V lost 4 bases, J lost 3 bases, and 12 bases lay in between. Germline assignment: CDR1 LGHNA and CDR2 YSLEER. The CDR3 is CASSPSGGKETQYF. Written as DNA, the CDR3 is TGCGCCAGCAGCCCATCGGGGGGCAAAGAGACCCAGTACTTC.

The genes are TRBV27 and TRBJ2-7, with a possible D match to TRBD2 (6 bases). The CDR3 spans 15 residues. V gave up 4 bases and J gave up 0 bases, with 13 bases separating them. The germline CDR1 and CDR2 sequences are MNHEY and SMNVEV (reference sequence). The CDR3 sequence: CASSSSWRDSYEQYF. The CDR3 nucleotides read TGTGCCAGCAGTTCGTCTTGGCGGGACTCCTACGAGCAGTACTTC.

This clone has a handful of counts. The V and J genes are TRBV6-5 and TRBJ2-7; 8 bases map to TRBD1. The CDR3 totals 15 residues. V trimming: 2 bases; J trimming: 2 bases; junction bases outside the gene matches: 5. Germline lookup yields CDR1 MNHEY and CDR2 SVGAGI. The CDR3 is CASSYRDRGPYEQYF. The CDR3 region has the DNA TGTGCCAGCAGTTACCGAGACAGGGGCCCCTACGAGCAGTACTTC.

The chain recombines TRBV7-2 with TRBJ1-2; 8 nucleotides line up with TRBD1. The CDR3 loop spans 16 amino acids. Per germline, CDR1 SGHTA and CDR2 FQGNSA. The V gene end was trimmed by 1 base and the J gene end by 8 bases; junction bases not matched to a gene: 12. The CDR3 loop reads CASSLGGQGLFWGYTF. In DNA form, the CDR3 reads TGTGCCAGCAGCTTAGGAGGACAGGGACTCTTTTGGGGCTACACCTTC.

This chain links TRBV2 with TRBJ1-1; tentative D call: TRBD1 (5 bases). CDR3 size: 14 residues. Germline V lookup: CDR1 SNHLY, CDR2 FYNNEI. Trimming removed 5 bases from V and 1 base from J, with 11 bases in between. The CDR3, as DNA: TGTGCCAGCAGTCTAGGGGAGGGGAACACTGAAGCTTTCTTT. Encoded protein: CASSLGEGNTEAFF.

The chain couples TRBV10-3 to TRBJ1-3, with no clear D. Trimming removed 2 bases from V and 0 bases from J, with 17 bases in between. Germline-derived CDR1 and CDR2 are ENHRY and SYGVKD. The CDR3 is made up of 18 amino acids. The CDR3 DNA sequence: TGTGCCATCAGTGAGCCTCTCTTGGGTAACTACTCTGGAAACACCATATATTTT. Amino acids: CAISEPLLGNYSGNTIYF.

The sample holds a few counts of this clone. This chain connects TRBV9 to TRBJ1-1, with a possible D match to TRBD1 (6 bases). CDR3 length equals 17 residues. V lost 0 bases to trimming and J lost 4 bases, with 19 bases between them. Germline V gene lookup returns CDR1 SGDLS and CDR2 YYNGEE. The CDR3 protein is CASSVESMGPGATEAFF. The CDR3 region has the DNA TGTGCCAGCAGCGTAGAATCGATGGGGCCAGGGGCCACTGAAGCTTTCTTT. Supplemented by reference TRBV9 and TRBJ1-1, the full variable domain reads DSGVTQTPKHLITATGQRVTLRCSPRSGDLSVYWYQQSLDQGLQFLIQYYNGEERAKGNILERFSAQQFPDLHSELNLSSLELGDSALYFCASSVESMGPGATEAFFGQGTRLTVV.

DNA for the CDR3: TGTGCCAGCTCACCGATCCGGGACAGGCGCCGCTTTAGCACAGATACGCAGTATTTT. Its protein is CASSPIRDRRRFSTDTQYF. The chain couples TRBV18 to TRBJ2-3; TRBD1 matches 8 bases. Germline lookup yields CDR1 KGHSH and CDR2 LQKENI. The CDR3 extends over 19 amino acids. The junction had 14 bases not matched to a gene; V was cut back by 3 bases and J by 0 bases.

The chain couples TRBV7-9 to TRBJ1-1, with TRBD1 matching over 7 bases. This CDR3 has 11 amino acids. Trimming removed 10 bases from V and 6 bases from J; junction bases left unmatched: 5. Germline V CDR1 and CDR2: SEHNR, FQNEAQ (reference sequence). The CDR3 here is CATSGQSEAFF. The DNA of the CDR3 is TGTGCCACCTCGGGACAGTCTGAAGCTTTCTTT. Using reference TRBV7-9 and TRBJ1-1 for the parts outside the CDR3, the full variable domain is DTGVSQNPRHKITKRGQNVTFRCDPISEHNRLYWYRQTLGQGPEFLTYFQNEAQLEKSRLLSDRFSAERPKGSFSTLEIQRTEQGDSAMYLCATSGQSEAFFGQGTRLTVV.

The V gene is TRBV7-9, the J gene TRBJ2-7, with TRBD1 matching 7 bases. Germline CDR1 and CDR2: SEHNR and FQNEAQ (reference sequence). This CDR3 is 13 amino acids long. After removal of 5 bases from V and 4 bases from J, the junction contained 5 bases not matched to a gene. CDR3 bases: TGTGCCAGCAGCCCAGGGGGAAGGTACGAGCAGTACTTC. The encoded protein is CASSPGGRYEQYF.

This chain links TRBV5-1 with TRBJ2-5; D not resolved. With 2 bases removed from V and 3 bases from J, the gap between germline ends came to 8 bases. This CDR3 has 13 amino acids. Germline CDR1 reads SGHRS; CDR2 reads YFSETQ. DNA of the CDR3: TGCGCCAGCAGCTTCCTTTCCGAAGAGACCCAGTACTTC. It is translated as CASSFLSEETQYF.

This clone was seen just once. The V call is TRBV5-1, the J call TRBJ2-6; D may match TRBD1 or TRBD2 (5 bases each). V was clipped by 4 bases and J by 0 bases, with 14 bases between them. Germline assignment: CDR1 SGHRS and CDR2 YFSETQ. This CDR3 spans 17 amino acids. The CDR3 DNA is TGCGCCAGCAGCACGGGGCAGATCGGCTCTGGGGCCAACGTCCTGACTTTC. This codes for CASSTGQIGSGANVLTF.

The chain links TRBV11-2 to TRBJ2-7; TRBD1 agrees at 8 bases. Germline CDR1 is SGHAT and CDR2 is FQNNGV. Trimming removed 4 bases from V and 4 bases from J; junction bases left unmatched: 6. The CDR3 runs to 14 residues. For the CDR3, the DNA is TGTGCCAGCAGCTCCGCAGGGGGCCGGTACGAGCAGTACTTC. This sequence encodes CASSSAGGRYEQYF.

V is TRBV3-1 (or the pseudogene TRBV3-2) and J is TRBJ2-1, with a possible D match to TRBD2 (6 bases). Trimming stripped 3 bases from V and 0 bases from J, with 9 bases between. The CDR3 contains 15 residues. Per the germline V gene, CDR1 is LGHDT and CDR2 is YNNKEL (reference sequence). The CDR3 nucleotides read TGTGCCAGCAGCCAGGGTAGCGGCTCCTACAATGAGCAGTTCTTC. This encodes CASSQGSGSYNEQFF.

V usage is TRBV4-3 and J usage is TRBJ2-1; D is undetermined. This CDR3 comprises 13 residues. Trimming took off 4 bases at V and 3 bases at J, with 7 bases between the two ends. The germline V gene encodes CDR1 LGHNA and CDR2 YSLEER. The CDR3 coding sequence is TGCGCCAGCAGCCGAGACGTCTACAATGAGCAGTTCTTC. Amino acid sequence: CASSRDVYNEQFF.

DNA of the CDR3: TGCGCCAGCAGTGATGACGGCAGGGCGGGGGATACGCAGTATTTT. It yields the protein CASSDDGRAGDTQYF. This sequence joins TRBV10-1 and TRBJ2-3; tentatively, D is TRBD2 (6 bases). Trimming removed 3 bases at V and 6 bases at J, with 16 bases between. Germline V gene sequence: CDR1 WNHNN, CDR2 SYGVQD (reference sequence). The CDR3 loop spans 15 amino acids.

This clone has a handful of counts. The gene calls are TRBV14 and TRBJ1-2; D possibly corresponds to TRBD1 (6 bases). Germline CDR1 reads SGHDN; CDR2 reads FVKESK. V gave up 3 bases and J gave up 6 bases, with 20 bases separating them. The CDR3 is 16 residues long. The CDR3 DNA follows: TGTGCCAGCAGCCACCTCCTTTCGGGGGGGCAGGATGGCTACACCTTC. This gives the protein CASSHLLSGGQDGYTF.

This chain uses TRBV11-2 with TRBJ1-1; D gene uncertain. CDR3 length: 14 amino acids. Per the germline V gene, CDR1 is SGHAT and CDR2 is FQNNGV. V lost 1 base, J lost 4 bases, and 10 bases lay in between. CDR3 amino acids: CASSLGHNSTEAFF. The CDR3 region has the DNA TGTGCCAGCAGCTTAGGGCATAACTCCACTGAAGCTTTCTTT.

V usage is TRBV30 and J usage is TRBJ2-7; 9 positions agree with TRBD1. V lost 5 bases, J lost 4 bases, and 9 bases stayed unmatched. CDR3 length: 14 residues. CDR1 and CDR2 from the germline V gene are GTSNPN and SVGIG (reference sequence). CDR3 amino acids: CAWAEGTGKYEQYF. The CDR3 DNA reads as TGTGCCTGGGCCGAGGGGACAGGGAAATACGAGCAGTACTTC.

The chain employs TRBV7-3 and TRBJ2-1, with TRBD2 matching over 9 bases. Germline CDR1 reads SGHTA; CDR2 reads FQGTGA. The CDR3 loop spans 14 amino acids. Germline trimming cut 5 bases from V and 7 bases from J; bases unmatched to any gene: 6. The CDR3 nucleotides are TGTGCCAGCAGCCCCCAGACTAGCGGTAATGAGCAGTTCTTC. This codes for CASSPQTSGNEQFF.